This T cell receptor (beta chain) originates from a study of shared clonotypes between healthy human individuals. General study findings and limits: Donor scarcity curtailed the genetic and exposure-history diversity represented herein.

The assay was immunoSEQ multiplex PCR, and TCRdb's table has in-frame clones only and misses some. Of about 480,000 clones detected, about 80% appear once; the ten largest clones hold roughly an eighth. This clone was counted ten times or more. Its matching antigen is unknown. This TCR was recovered from a woman aged 35 to 49 in good health. Some clones in this sample may be carry-over from other donors' samples. The sequencing input was PBMCs.

In DNA, the CDR3 is TGTGCCAGCAGTGACCTAGCGGGAGACCAAGAGACCCAGTACTTC. Translation: CASSDLAGDQETQYF. V usage is TRBV6-1 and J usage is TRBJ2-5, with 10 positions matching TRBD2. The CDR3 length is 15 residues. Germline V gives CDR1 MNHNS, CDR2 SASEGT. Unmatched junction bases numbered 1, after V lost 3 bases and J lost 0 bases.